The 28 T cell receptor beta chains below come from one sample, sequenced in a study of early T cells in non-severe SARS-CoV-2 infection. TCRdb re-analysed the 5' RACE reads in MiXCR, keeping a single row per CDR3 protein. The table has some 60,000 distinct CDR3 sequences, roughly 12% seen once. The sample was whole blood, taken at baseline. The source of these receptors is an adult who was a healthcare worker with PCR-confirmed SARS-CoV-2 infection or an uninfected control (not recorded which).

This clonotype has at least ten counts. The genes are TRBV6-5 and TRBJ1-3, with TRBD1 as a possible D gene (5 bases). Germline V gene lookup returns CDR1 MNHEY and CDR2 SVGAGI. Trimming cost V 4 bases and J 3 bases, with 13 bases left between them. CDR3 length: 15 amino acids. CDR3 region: CASSSTGESGNTIYF. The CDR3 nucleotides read TGTGCCAGCAGTTCCACGGGGGAGAGTGGAAACACCATATATTTT.

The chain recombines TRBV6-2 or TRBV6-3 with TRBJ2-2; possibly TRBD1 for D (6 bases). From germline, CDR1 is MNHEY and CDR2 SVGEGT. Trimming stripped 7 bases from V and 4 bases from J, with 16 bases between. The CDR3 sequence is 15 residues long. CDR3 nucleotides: TGTGCCAGCACGCATTCAGGGGAACGCACCGGGGAGCTGTTTTTT. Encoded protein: CASTHSGERTGELFF.

Here the CDR3 DNA reads TGTGCCAGCAGCTTAGAGCAGGGGGCGAGCACCGGGGAGCTGTTTTTT. As protein: CASSLEQGASTGELFF. The chain is built from TRBV7-8 and TRBJ2-2; 8 positions match TRBD1. The V and J ends lost 1 base and 4 bases, in that order; junction bases with no gene match: 5. Germline V gene lookup returns CDR1 SGHVS and CDR2 FQNEAQ. The CDR3 loop spans 16 amino acids. The variable domain in full, with the rest retrieved from reference TRBV7-8 and TRBJ2-2, is GAGVSQSPRYKVAKRGQDVALRCDPISGHVSLFWYQQALGQGPEFLTYFQNEAQLDKSGLPSDRFFAERPEGSVSTLKIQRTQQEDSAVYLCASSLEQGASTGELFFGEGSRLTVL.

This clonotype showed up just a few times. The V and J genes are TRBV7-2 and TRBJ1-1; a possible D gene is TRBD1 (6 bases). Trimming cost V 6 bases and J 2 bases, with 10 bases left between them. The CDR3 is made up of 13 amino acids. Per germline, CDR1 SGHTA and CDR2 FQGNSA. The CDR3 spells CASSSDRNTEAFF. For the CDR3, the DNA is TGTGCCAGCAGTTCGGACAGAAACACTGAAGCTTTCTTT.

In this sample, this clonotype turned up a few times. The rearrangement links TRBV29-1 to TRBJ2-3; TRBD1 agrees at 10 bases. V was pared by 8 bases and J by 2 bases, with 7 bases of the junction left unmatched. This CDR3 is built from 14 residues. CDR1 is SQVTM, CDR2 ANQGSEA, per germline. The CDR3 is CSFRDRGYTDTQYF. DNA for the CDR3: TGCAGCTTTCGGGACAGGGGTTACACAGATACGCAGTATTTT.

In nucleotides, the CDR3 is TGCGCCAGCAGCTTGGATCCAGGGGGGACTATGAACACTGAAGCTTTCTTT. As protein: CASSLDPGGTMNTEAFF. The chain is built from TRBV5-1 and TRBJ1-1, with 7 bases identical to TRBD1. This CDR3 is built from 17 residues. CDR1 SGHRS and CDR2 YFSETQ come from the germline V gene. The V and J ends lost 0 bases and 0 bases, in that order; junction bases with no gene match: 8.

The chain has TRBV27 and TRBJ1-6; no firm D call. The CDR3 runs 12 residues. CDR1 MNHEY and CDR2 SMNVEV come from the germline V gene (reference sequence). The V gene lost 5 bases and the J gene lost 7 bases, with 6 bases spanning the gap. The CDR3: CASSVGNSPLHF. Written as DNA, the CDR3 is TGTGCCAGCAGTGTAGGAAATTCACCCCTCCACTTT.

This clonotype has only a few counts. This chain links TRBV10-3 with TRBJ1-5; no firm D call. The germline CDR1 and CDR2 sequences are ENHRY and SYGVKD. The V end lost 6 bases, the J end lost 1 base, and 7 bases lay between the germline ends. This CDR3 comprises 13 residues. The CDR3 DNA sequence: TGTGCCATCAGACCGGACAGCAATCAGCCCCAGCATTTT. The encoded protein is CAIRPDSNQPQHF.

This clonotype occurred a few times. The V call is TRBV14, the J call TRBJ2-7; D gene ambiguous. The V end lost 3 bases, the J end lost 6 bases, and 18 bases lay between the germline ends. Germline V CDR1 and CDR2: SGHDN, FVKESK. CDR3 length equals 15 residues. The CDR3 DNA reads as TGTGCCAGCAGCCATCAGCCGATTAGGGCCTCCGAGCAGTACTTC. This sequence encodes CASSHQPIRASEQYF.

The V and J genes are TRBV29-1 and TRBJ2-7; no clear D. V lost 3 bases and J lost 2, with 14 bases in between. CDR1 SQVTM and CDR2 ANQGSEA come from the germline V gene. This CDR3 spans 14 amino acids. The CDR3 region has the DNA TGCAGCGTTGACTGCAGCTTACCCGCCTACGAGCAGTACTTC. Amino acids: CSVDCSLPAYEQYF.

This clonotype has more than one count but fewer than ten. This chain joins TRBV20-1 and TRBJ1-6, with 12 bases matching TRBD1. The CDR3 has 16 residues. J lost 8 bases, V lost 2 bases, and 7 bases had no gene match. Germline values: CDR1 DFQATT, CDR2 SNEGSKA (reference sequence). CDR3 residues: CSARFSGQGAHSPLHF. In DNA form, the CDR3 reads TGCAGTGCTAGATTTTCGGGACAGGGGGCTCATTCACCCCTCCACTTT.

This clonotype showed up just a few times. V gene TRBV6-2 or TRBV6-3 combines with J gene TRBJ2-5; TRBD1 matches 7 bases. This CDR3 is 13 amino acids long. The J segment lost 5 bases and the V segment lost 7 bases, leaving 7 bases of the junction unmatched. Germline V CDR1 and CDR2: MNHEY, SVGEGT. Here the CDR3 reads CASTQQGMETQYF. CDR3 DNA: TGTGCCAGCACCCAACAGGGGATGGAGACCCAGTACTTC.

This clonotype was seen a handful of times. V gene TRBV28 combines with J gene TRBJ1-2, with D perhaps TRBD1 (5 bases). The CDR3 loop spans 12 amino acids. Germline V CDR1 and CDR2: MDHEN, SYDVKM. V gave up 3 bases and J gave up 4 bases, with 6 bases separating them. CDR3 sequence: CASSFRAYGYTF. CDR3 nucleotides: TGTGCCAGCAGTTTCAGGGCCTATGGCTACACCTTC.

The CDR3: CASAPSGVHTQYF. CDR3 nucleotide sequence: TGTGCTAGTGCCCCTTCTGGGGTACATACGCAGTATTTT. The V gene is TRBV12-5, the J gene TRBJ2-3; D not resolved. Germline V gene data show CDR1 as LGHNT and CDR2 as FRNRAP. The CDR3 totals 13 residues. Trimming shortened V by 7 bases and J by 7 bases, and 15 bases separated the two germline ends.

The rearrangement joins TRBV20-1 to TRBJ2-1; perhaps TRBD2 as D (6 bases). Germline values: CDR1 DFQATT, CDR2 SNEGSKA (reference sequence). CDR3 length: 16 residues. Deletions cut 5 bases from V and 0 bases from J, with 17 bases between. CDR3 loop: CSAPPVSGPSYNEQFF. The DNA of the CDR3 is TGCAGTGCTCCCCCCGTAAGCGGGCCCTCCTACAATGAGCAGTTCTTC.

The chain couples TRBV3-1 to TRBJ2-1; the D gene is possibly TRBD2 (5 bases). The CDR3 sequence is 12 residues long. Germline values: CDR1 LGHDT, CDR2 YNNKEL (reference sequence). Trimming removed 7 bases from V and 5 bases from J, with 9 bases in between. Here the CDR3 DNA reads TGTGCCAGCAAGCCCGGGGACAATGAGCAGTTCTTC. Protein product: CASKPGDNEQFF.

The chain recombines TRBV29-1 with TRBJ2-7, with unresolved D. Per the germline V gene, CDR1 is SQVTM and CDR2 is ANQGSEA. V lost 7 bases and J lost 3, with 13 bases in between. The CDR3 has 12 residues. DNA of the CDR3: TGCAGCGGCATCACGGACCTCTACGAGCAGTACTTC. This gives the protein CSGITDLYEQYF.

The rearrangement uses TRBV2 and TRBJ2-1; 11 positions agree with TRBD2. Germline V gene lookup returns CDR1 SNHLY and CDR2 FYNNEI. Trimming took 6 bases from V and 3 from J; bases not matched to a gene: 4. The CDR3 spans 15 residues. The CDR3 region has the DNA TGTGCCAGCAGGCTAGCGGGGGGCCTCTACAATGAGCAGTTCTTC. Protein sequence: CASRLAGGLYNEQFF.

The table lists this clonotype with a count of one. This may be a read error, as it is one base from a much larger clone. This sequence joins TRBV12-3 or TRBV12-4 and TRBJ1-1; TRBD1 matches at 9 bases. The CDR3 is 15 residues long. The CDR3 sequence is CANSPGQGMNTEAFF. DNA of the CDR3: TGTGCCAACAGTCCGGGACAGGGAATGAACACTGAAGCTTTCTTT.

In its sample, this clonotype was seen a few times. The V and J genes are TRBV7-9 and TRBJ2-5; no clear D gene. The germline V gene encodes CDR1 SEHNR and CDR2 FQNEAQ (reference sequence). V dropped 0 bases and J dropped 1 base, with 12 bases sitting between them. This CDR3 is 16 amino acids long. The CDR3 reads CASSLAYSTSQETQYF. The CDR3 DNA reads TGTGCCAGCAGCTTAGCATACAGCACCTCCCAAGAGACCCAGTACTTC.

CDR3 sequence (DNA): TGTGCCAGCAGCAGAACGGACAGGCAAGAGACCCAGTACTTC. It codes for CASSRTDRQETQYF. The chain employs TRBV11-2 and TRBJ2-5; 7 positions match TRBD1. In germline, CDR1 is SGHAT, CDR2 FQNNGV. The CDR3 extends over 14 amino acids. Trimming removed 5 bases from V and 2 bases from J; junction bases left unmatched: 5. Looking up the rest from reference TRBV11-2 and TRBJ2-5 gives the full variable domain: EAGVAQSPRYKIIEKRQSVAFWCNPISGHATLYWYQQILGQGPKLLIQFQNNGVVDDSQLPKDRFSAERLKGVDSTLKIQPAKLEDSAVYLCASSRTDRQETQYFGPGTRLLVL.

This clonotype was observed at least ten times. The CDR3 sequence is CASSPGTHNEQFF. The CDR3 DNA follows: TGTGCCAGTAGCCCCGGGACACACAATGAGCAGTTCTTC. The rearrangement links TRBV19 to TRBJ2-1; maybe TRBD1 (6 bases). Germline assignment: CDR1 LNHDA and CDR2 SQIVND (reference sequence). The germline V and J ends were trimmed by 6 bases and 5 bases, with 11 bases remaining between them. The CDR3 sequence is 13 residues long.

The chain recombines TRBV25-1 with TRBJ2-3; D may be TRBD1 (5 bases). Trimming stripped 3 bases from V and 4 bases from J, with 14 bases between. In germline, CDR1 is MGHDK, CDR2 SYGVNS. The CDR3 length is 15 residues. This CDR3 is CASSDMTDHPDTQYF. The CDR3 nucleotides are TGTGCCAGCAGTGATATGACAGACCACCCAGATACGCAGTATTTT.

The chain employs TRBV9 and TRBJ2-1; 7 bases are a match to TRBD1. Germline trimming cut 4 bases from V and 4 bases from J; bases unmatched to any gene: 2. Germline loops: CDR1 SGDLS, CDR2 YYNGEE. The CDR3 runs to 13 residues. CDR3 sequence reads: CASSPGGYNEQFF. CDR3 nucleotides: TGTGCCAGCAGCCCAGGGGGTTACAATGAGCAGTTCTTC.

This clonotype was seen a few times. The CDR3 sequence is CASSSTPSGTGPYEQYF. CDR3 coding DNA: TGCGCCAGCAGCTCTACCCCCTCCGGGACAGGGCCCTACGAGCAGTACTTC. The chain has TRBV5-1 and TRBJ2-7; 9 bases are a match to TRBD1. Germline V CDR1 and CDR2: SGHRS, YFSETQ. The CDR3 runs 17 residues. The ends lost 3 bases at V and 2 bases at J; junction bases unmatched: 12.

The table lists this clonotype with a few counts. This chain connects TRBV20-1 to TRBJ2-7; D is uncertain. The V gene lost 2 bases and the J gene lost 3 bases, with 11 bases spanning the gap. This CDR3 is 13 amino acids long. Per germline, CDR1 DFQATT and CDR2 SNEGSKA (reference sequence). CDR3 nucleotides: TGCAGTGCTAGACTTCTGGGCAACTACGAGCAGTACTTC. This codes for CSARLLGNYEQYF.

The DNA for the CDR3 is TGTGCCAGCAGCGTAGCTACTGACAGCTCCTACGAGCAGTACTTC. This codes for CASSVATDSSYEQYF. The V and J genes are TRBV9 and TRBJ2-7, with D perhaps TRBD1 (5 bases). Looked up from germline, CDR1 is SGDLS and CDR2 is YYNGEE. The CDR3 length is 15 residues. V lost 0 bases and J 0 bases, leaving 10 bases between the germline ends.

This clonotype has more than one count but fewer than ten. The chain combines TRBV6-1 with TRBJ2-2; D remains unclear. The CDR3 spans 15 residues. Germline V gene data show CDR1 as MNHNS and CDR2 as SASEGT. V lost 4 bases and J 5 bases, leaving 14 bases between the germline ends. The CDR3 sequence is CASSGWQERTGELFF. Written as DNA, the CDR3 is TGTGCCAGCAGTGGTTGGCAGGAGCGAACCGGGGAGCTGTTTTTT.